The next 5 T cell receptor beta chains were all read from a single sample in a study of shared clonotypes between healthy human individuals. Clones were read by immunoSEQ multiplex PCR, and TCRdb kept only the in-frame ones, dropping some. Counted here are 2,500,000 or so clones, approximately 93% occurring once; the ten biggest clones make up around 0.37%. Material: naive CD4+ T cells from PBMCs. The subset denotes: CD45RA+ positively selected. These receptors were collected from a man aged 18 to 30 in good health. Some clones in this sample may be carry-over from other donors' samples.

This chain links TRBV10-3 with TRBJ1-2; D not certain. V lost 0 bases and J 7 bases, leaving 18 bases between the germline ends. Germline lookup yields CDR1 ENHRY and CDR2 SYGVKD. The CDR3 totals 16 residues. CDR3: CAISESFGRGLSGYTF. DNA of the CDR3: TGTGCCATCAGTGAGTCATTTGGCCGGGGTCTTAGTGGCTACACCTTC.

This chain joins TRBV25-1 and TRBJ1-4, with 7 bases fitting TRBD1. The length of the CDR3 is 14 residues. The germline gives CDR1 MGHDK, CDR2 SYGVNS. V was pared by 5 bases and J by 12 bases, with 12 bases of the junction left unmatched. CDR3 DNA: TGTGCCAGCAGTAATAGACAGGGCAGTAGAGAACTGTTTTTT. This translates into CASSNRQGSRELFF.

The chain links TRBV19 to TRBJ2-1, with TRBD1 matching 7 bases. The germline CDR1 and CDR2 sequences are LNHDA and SQIVND (reference sequence). This CDR3 spans 15 amino acids. The junction had 5 bases not matched to a gene; V was cut back by 6 bases and J by 0 bases. The CDR3 loop reads CASSRQGSSYNEQFF. The DNA of the CDR3 is TGTGCCAGTAGCCGACAGGGCAGCTCCTACAATGAGCAGTTCTTC.

The DNA for the CDR3 is TGTGCCAGCCTGAGGGGGATGTTGAGCTACGAGCAGTACTTC. It specifies CASLRGMLSYEQYF. The chain couples TRBV2 to TRBJ2-7; D is perhaps TRBD1 (6 bases). The CDR3 sequence is 14 residues long. Per the germline V gene, CDR1 is SNHLY and CDR2 is FYNNEI. Deletions cut 8 bases from V and 3 bases from J, with 17 bases between.

The chain carries TRBV5-1 and TRBJ2-3; D is ambiguous. Trimming shortened V by 4 bases and J by 4 bases, and 13 bases separated the two germline ends. Per the germline V gene, CDR1 is SGHRS and CDR2 is YFSETQ. The CDR3 length is 14 residues. CDR3 sequence: CASSPADGADTQYF. The DNA of the CDR3 is TGCGCCAGCAGCCCGGCGGACGGCGCAGATACGCAGTATTTT.